This TCR beta chain was profiled in a study of blood T cell repertoires in COVID-19. The overall study: From T cells, B-cell-depleted T cells, or PBMCs came the material, which was cDNA or gDNA.

V lost 0 bases to trimming and J lost 6 bases; unmatched junction nucleotides: 14. Germline CDR1 and CDR2: MGHRA and YSYEKL. The CDR3 loop spans 18 amino acids. Individuals drawn from around 25 US areas were about 18 to 89 years old. Clinical history as reported by participants underpinned cohort assignment. All exposed participants met a person with COVID-19 within 2 weeks before entering the study. Only in-frame clones appear in the TCRdb table, and some are missing; sequencing was by immunoSEQ multiplex PCR. Of about 350,000 clones listed, roughly 86% are singletons. This chain uses TRBV4-1 with TRBJ2-3; 8 nucleotides match TRBD2. Sequencing was done on a sample of PBMCs or T cells enriched from blood (not recorded which). The receptor's source is a woman in her 30s who had been exposed to COVID-19. CDR3 residues: CASSQESKAAGVSDTQYF. The CDR3 DNA sequence: TGCGCCAGCAGCCAAGAGTCGAAGGCAGCGGGAGTATCCGATACGCAGTATTTT.